Each of the 16 T cell receptor beta chains below was sequenced from the same sample in a study of cytomegalovirus exposure and HLA in healthy donors. Primers included in the PCR were 60 Vbeta and 13 Jbeta primers. Libraries were prepared by immunoSEQ multiplex PCR; TCRdb keeps only in-frame clonotypes and omits some of them. The sample carries about 200,000 clones, more than 65% recorded once. The material sequenced was PBMCs. All receptors derive from a woman between 25 and 40 years old in good health and CMV-seronegative.

The chain links TRBV6-1 to TRBJ1-1, with D unclear. Trimming shortened V by 4 bases and J by 0 bases, and 9 bases separated the two germline ends. The CDR3 length is 14 residues. Germline V gene sequence: CDR1 MNHNS, CDR2 SASEGT. As DNA, the CDR3 is TGTGCCAGCAGTGTTACAGTCATGAACACTGAAGCTTTCTTT. Translating gives CASSVTVMNTEAFF.

The chain couples TRBV6-5 to TRBJ1-1; maybe TRBD1 (6 bases). Trimming took 7 bases from V and 0 from J, leaving 15 bases between them. Germline loops: CDR1 MNHEY, CDR2 SVGAGI. CDR3 size: 15 residues. CDR3 loop: CASMRAGVMNTEAFF. The CDR3 DNA follows: TGTGCCAGCATGAGGGCAGGGGTCATGAACACTGAAGCTTTCTTT.

V usage is TRBV18 and J usage is TRBJ1-6; D remains ambiguous. This CDR3 is built from 15 residues. Germline V gene data show CDR1 as KGHSH and CDR2 as LQKENI. The ends were cut back, 2 bases at V and 6 bases at J, with 11 bases in the middle. CDR3 bases: TGTGCCAGCTCACCAGCGGTGGTCCGTAATTCACCCCTCCACTTT. This translates into CASSPAVVRNSPLHF.

This clone was found once. The chain joins TRBV2 to TRBJ2-7; D remains unclear. This CDR3 has 12 residues. From germline, CDR1 is SNHLY and CDR2 FYNNEI. V lost 4 bases, J lost 6 bases, and 10 bases lay in between. CDR3 bases: TGTGCCAGCAGTGCACATCCTAGCGAGCAGTACTTC. Amino acids: CASSAHPSEQYF.

This clone was observed a single time. The V gene is TRBV27, the J gene TRBJ2-5; TRBD1 agrees at 7 bases. CDR1 is MNHEY, CDR2 SMNVEV, per germline (reference sequence). With V trimmed by 4 bases and J by 4 bases, 6 bases remained unmatched. This CDR3 is built from 14 residues. The CDR3 nucleotides are TGTGCCAGCAGTTCCCGACAGGGTAGAGAGACCCAGTACTTC. Translated, it gives CASSSRQGRETQYF.

V and J are TRBV30 and TRBJ2-5; 7 bases fit TRBD2. Germline-derived CDR1 and CDR2 are GTSNPN and SVGIG (reference sequence). The CDR3 consists of 12 residues. After removal of 5 bases from V and 5 bases from J, the junction contained 5 bases not matched to a gene. This CDR3 is CAWGGEWETQYF. In DNA, the CDR3 is TGTGCCTGGGGGGGGGAGTGGGAGACCCAGTACTTC.

V is TRBV5-6 and J is TRBJ2-7; TRBD1 agrees at 9 bases. Trimming cost V 0 bases and J 4 bases; bases outside gene matches: 5. The CDR3 has 15 amino acids. CDR1 is SGHDT, CDR2 YYEEEE, per germline. The CDR3 DNA follows: TGTGCCAGCAGCTTGGTAGGGACAGGGATATACGAGCAGTACTTC. This encodes CASSLVGTGIYEQYF. Looking up the rest from reference TRBV5-6 and TRBJ2-7 gives the full variable domain: DAGVTQSPTHLIKTRGQQVTLRCSPKSGHDTVSWYQQALGQGPQFIFQYYEEEERQRGNFPDRFSGHQFPNYSSELNVNALLLGDSALYLCASSLVGTGIYEQYFGPGTRLTVT.

This clone was picked up a small number of times. J is TRBJ1-2 and V is TRBV27; unclear D gene. The germline V gene encodes CDR1 MNHEY and CDR2 SMNVEV (reference sequence). CDR3 length: 13 amino acids. V was clipped by 0 bases and J by 4 bases, with 6 bases between them. The CDR3 sequence: CASSLSRAYGYTF. CDR3 DNA: TGTGCCAGCAGTTTATCGAGAGCCTATGGCTACACCTTC.

CDR3 DNA: TGTGCCAGCAGCGTTAGGGGGGACAGGCCCTACAATGAGCAGTTCTTC. Amino acid sequence: CASSVRGDRPYNEQFF. The genes are TRBV9 and TRBJ2-1, with 8 bases that match TRBD1. Trimming at V came to 2 bases and at J to 2 bases, leaving 6 bases not matched to a gene. CDR3 length equals 16 residues. Germline values: CDR1 SGDLS, CDR2 YYNGEE.

This clone was recorded only once. CDR3 DNA sequence: TGTGCCAGCAGTGAACAGTCCTATGGCTACACCTTC. Amino acid sequence: CASSEQSYGYTF. V and J are TRBV2 and TRBJ1-2; D is undetermined. The CDR3 has 12 amino acids. Trimming shortened V by 2 bases and J by 4 bases, and 5 bases separated the two germline ends. Germline values: CDR1 SNHLY, CDR2 FYNNEI.

The chain employs TRBV9 and TRBJ2-1; D is unresolved. Trimming took off 4 bases at V and 6 bases at J, with 14 bases between the two ends. Germline CDR1 reads SGDLS; CDR2 reads YYNGEE. This CDR3 contains 14 residues. CDR3: CASSPVVRSNEQFF. The CDR3 DNA sequence: TGTGCCAGCAGCCCTGTTGTAAGGAGCAATGAGCAGTTCTTC.

J is TRBJ1-3 and V is TRBV7-3; no firm D call. The germline V gene has CDR1 SGHTA and CDR2 FQGTGA. The CDR3 extends over 13 amino acids. V lost 5 bases to trimming and J lost 1 base, with 6 bases between them. DNA for the CDR3: TGTGCCAGCAGCCCTACGTCTGGAAACACCATATATTTT. As protein: CASSPTSGNTIYF.

This clone showed up just a few times. Other nucleotide sequences in the sample specify the same CDR3. CDR3 in DNA: TGTGCCAGCAGTTACTCAGAGGGAACTGAAGCTTTCTTT. Translation gives CASSYSEGTEAFF. The genes are TRBV6-5 and TRBJ1-1; D call uncertain. The germline CDR1 and CDR2 sequences are MNHEY and SVGAGI. The CDR3 is 13 amino acids. V was clipped by 0 bases and J by 5 bases, with 7 bases between them.

V and J are TRBV20-1 and TRBJ1-1; D remains unclear. The ends were cut back, 3 bases at V and 4 bases at J, with 6 bases in the middle. CDR1 DFQATT and CDR2 SNEGSKA come from the germline V gene (reference sequence). CDR3 size: 11 residues. As DNA, the CDR3 is TGCAGTGCTAGGGTGAGCACTGAAGCTTTCTTT. This sequence encodes CSARVSTEAFF.

This sequence joins TRBV5-4 and TRBJ1-1, with 7 bases that match TRBD1. In germline, CDR1 is SGHNT, CDR2 YYREEE (reference sequence). Trimming at V came to 4 bases and at J to 0 bases, leaving 6 bases not matched to a gene. The CDR3 totals 15 residues. CDR3 DNA sequence: TGTGCCAGCAGCCGGGACAGCCCTATGAACACTGAAGCTTTCTTT. The encoded protein is CASSRDSPMNTEAFF.

The chain links TRBV7-9 to TRBJ2-7; maybe TRBD1 (5 bases). Trimming took 4 bases from V and 1 from J, leaving 14 bases between them. The germline gives CDR1 SEHNR, CDR2 FQNEAQ (reference sequence). This CDR3 contains 15 residues. The CDR3 coding sequence is TGTGCCAGCAGCTCCCCCAGGGCCCCATCCTACGAGCAGTACTTC. Its protein is CASSSPRAPSYEQYF.